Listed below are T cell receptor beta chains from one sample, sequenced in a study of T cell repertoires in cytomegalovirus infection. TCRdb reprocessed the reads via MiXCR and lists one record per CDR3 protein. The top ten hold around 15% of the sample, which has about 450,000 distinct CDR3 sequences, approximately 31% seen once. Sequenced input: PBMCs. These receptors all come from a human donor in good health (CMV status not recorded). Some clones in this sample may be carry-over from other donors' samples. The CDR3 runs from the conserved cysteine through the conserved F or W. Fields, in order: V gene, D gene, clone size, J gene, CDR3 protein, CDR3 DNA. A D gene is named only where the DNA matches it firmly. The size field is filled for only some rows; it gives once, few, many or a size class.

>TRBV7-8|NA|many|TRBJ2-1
CASSFDHYNEQFF
TGTGCCAGCAGCTTCGACCACTACAATGAGCAGTTCTTC
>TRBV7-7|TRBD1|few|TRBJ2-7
CASSTGTGPNEQYF
TGTGCTAGCAGCACCGGGACAGGGCCCAACGAGCAGTACTTC
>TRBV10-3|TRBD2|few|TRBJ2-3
CAISELTSGATDTQYF
TGTGCCATCAGTGAGCTTACTAGCGGAGCCACAGATACGCAGTATTTT
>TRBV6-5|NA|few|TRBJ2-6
CASSPDRSGANVLTF
TGTGCCAGCAGCCCCGACCGCTCTGGGGCCAACGTCCTGACTTTC
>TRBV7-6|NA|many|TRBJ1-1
CASNPGPANTEAFF
TGTGCCAGCAACCCGGGACCAGCGAACACTGAAGCTTTCTTT
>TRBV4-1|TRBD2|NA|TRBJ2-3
CASSQTLAGRTDTQYF
TGCGCCAGCAGCCAAACTCTAGCGGGGCGCACAGATACGCAGTATTTT
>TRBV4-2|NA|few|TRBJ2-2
CASSQTRANTGELFF
TGTGCCAGCAGCCAAACAAGGGCGAACACCGGGGAGCTGTTTTTT
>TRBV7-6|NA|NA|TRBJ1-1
CASSSGSMGTEAFF
TGTGCCAGCAGCTCCGGATCCATGGGCACTGAAGCTTTCTTT
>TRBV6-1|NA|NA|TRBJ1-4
CASSDWVQVATNEKLFF
TGTGCCAGCAGTGATTGGGTCCAAGTTGCAACTAATGAAAAACTGTTTTTT
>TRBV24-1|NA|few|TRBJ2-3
CATSDPSPTDTQYF
TGTGCCACCAGTGACCCCTCCCCCACAGATACGCAGTATTTT
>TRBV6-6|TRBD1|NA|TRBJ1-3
CASSYFTGDSGNTIYF
TGTGCCAGCAGTTACTTCACAGGGGACTCTGGAAACACCATATATTTT
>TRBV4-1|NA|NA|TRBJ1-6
CASSQDPGFPLHF
TGCGCCAGCAGCCAAGACCCGGGGTTCCCCCTCCACTTT
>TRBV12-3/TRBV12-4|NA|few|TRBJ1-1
CASTLRGRTATEAFF
TGTGCCAGCACTCTACGAGGCCGGACAGCGACTGAAGCTTTCTTT
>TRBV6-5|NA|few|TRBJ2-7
CASSYSGGQQYF
TGTGCCAGCAGTTACTCGGGGGGGCAGCAGTACTTC
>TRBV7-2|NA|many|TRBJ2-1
CASNLATGVPTAEQFF
TGTGCCAGCAACTTAGCCACGGGGGTGCCGACGGCTGAGCAGTTCTTC
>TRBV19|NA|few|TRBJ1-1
CASSVTWGNTEAFF
TGTGCCAGTAGTGTTACCTGGGGGAACACTGAAGCTTTCTTT
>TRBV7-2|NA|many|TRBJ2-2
CASSLGGKLSGELFF
TGTGCCAGCAGCCTAGGGGGGAAGTTATCCGGGGAGCTGTTTTTT
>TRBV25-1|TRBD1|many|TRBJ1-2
CASSEGTGGFYGYTF
TGTGCCAGCAGTGAAGGGACAGGGGGATTCTATGGCTACACCTTC
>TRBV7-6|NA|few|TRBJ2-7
CASSLGTFSYEQYF
TGTGCCAGCAGCTTAGGGACATTTTCCTACGAGCAGTACTTC
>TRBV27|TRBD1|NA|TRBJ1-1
CASSLSGTGTEAFF
TGTGCCAGCAGTTTATCGGGGACAGGGACTGAAGCTTTCTTT
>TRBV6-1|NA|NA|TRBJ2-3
CASSPLWGTDTQYF
TGTGCCAGCAGCCCGTTGTGGGGCACAGATACGCAGTATTTT
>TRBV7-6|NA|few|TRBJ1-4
CASSFSGTSGEKLFF
TGTGCCAGCAGCTTTTCCGGGACATCGGGTGAAAAACTGTTTTTT
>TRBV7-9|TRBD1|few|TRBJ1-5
CASSLADRGNQPQHF
TGTGCCAGCAGCTTAGCCGACAGGGGCAATCAGCCCCAGCATTTT
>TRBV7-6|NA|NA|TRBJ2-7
CASSLGPISYEQYF
TGTGCCAGCAGCTTAGGCCCAATCTCCTACGAGCAGTACTTC
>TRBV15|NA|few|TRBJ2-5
CATASQRPGTQYF
TGTGCCACCGCCAGTCAGAGACCGGGTACCCAGTACTTC
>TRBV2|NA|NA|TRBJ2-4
CASSEALLITAKNIQYF
TGTGCCAGCAGTGAAGCGCTTTTGATTACGGCCAAAAACATTCAGTACTTC